The clone carrying this T cell receptor beta chain has a handful of counts. Its antigen is undetermined. The sample belongs to a study of CD8 T cells in ankylosing spondylitis. Overall study results and limits: The study looked at matched synovial fluid samples from ankylosing spondylitis patients. Disease-linked clones were reported to be significantly enriched there. In ankylosing spondylitis blood, a motif of about 8 highly homologous TCR beta variants appeared characteristic. The disease-linked clones had a CD8+ phenotype and low blood frequencies.

Per germline, CDR1 PRHDT and CDR2 FYEKMQ (reference sequence). This CDR3 spans 16 amino acids. V dropped 5 bases and J dropped 3; count of bases not matched to a gene: 5. Making use of molecular barcodes, quantitative 5'-RACE generated TCR beta libraries. TCRdb processed the 5' RACE reads anew with MiXCR; each CDR3 protein has one entry. The sample records about 130,000 distinct CDR3 sequences, 17% being singletons. The sequence derives from a male donor with ankylosing spondylitis. The chain carries TRBV13 and TRBJ2-1; 12 bases match TRBD2. Sequencing used blood, either unsorted or a sorted T cell fraction (not recorded which). The CDR3 bases are TGTGCCAGCAGCGCAGGACTAGCGGGGATCTACAATGAGCAGTTCTTC. Residues: CASSAGLAGIYNEQFF.